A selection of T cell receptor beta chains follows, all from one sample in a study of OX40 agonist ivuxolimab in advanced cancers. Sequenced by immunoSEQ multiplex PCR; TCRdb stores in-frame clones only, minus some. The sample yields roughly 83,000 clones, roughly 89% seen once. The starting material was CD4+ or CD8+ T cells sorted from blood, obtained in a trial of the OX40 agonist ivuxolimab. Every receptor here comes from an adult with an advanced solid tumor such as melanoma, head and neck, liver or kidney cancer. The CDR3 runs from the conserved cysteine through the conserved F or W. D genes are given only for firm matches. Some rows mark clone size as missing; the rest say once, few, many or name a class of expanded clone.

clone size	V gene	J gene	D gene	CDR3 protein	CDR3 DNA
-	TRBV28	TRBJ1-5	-	CASSFVRDRQPQHF	TGTGCCAGCAGTTTTGTGAGGGACCGCCAGCCCCAGCATTTT
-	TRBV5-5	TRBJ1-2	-	CASSLRAGNGYTF	TGTGCCAGCAGCTTGCGCGCAGGGAATGGCTACACCTTC
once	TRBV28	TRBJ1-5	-	CASSFGGSFDQPQHF	TGTGCCAGCAGTTTTGGGGGGAGTTTTGATCAGCCCCAGCATTTT
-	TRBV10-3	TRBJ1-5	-	CAISEGDSYQPQHF	TGTGCCATCAGTGAGGGAGACAGTTATCAGCCCCAGCATTTT
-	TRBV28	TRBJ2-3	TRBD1	CASSLRLGEGQGDAEDTQYF	TGTGCCAGCAGTTTACGCTTGGGGGAGGGACAGGGGGATGCGGAAGATACGCAGTATTTT
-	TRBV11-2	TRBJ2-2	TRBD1	CASSLLQGWTGELFF	TGTGCCAGCAGCTTACTACAGGGGTGGACCGGGGAGCTGTTTTTT
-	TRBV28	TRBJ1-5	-	CASSRNQPQHF	TGTGCCAGCAGCCGCAATCAGCCCCAGCATTTT
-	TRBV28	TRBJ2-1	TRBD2	CASSLLSGGENNEQFF	TGTGCCAGCAGTTTATTAAGCGGGGGGGAAAACAATGAGCAGTTCTTC
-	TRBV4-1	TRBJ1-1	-	CASSQDWEGAEAFF	TGCGCCAGCAGCCAAGATTGGGAAGGAGCTGAAGCTTTCTTT
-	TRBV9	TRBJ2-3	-	CASSGGDHNTDTQYF	TGTGCCAGCAGCGGGGGGGACCACAATACAGATACGCAGTATTTT
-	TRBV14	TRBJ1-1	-	CASSQDRHLMNTEAFF	TGTGCCAGCAGCCAAGATCGCCACCTTATGAACACTGAAGCTTTCTTT
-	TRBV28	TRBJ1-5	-	CASSFITDSNQPQHF	TGTGCCAGCAGTTTCATTACAGATAGCAATCAGCCCCAGCATTTT
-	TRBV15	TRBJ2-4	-	CATSREVDFRQIGQYF	TGTGCCACCAGCAGAGAGGTCGACTTCAGACAGATAGGGCAGTACTTC
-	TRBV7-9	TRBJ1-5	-	CASSLGLGNQPQHF	TGTGCCAGCAGCTTAGGGCTTGGCAATCAGCCCCAGCATTTT
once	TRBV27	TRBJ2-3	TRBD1	CASSLSFRTGGLQDTQYF	TGTGCCAGCAGTTTATCATTCCGGACAGGGGGGTTACAGGATACGCAGTATTTT
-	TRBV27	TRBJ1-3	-	CASSLSAGAGNTIYF	TGTGCCAGCAGTTTATCCGCAGGGGCTGGAAACACCATATATTTT
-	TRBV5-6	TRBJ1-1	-	CASSLGQMNTEAFF	TGTGCCAGCAGCTTGGGACAGATGAACACTGAAGCTTTCTTT
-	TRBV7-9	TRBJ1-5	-	CASSSMNQPQHF	TGTGCCAGCAGCTCAATGAATCAGCCCCAGCATTTT
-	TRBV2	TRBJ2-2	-	CASKSQSYTGELFF	TGTGCCAGCAAGTCACAGTCGTACACCGGGGAGCTGTTTTTT
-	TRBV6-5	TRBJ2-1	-	CASSTIPDTHNEQFF	TGTGCCAGCAGTACTATCCCCGACACTCACAATGAGCAGTTCTTC
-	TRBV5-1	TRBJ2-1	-	CASSLGPQNYNEQFF	TGCGCCAGCAGCTTAGGTCCCCAGAATTACAATGAGCAGTTCTTC
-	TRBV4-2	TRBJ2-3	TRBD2	CASSLSGGPPDTQYF	TGTGCCAGCAGCCTTAGCGGGGGGCCCCCAGATACGCAGTATTTT
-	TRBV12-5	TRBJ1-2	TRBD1	CASGPTGTGPGYTF	TGTGCTAGTGGCCCCACCGGGACAGGGCCAGGCTACACCTTC
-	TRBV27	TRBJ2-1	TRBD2	CASSLSMLGTSGTRQFF	TGTGCCAGCAGTTTATCGATGTTAGGGACTAGCGGTACGCGGCAGTTCTTC
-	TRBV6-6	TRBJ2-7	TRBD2	CASSRTSGATFYEQYF	TGTGCCAGCAGCCGGACTAGCGGGGCTACTTTTTACGAGCAGTACTTC
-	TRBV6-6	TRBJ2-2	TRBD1	CASSPTGAGELFF	TGTGCCAGCAGCCCTACAGGGGCCGGGGAGCTGTTTTTT
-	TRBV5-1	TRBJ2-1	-	CASSGLGLGEQFF	TGCGCCAGCAGCGGGCTAGGTCTCGGTGAGCAGTTCTTC
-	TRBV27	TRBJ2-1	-	CASSAIPGTYNEQFF	TGTGCCAGCAGTGCTATACCCGGGACCTACAATGAGCAGTTCTTC
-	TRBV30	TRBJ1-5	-	CAWSLDREQPQHF	TGTGCCTGGAGCTTGGACCGAGAACAGCCCCAGCATTTT
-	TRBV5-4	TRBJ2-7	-	CASSSTYEQYF	TGTGCCAGCAGCTCAACTTACGAGCAGTACTTC
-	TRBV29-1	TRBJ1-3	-	CSVEVPGGRNTIYF	TGCAGCGTTGAAGTGCCCGGGGGCAGAAACACCATATATTTT
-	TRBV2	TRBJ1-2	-	CASEGLSDNYGYTF	TGTGCCAGCGAGGGACTTTCCGACAACTATGGCTACACCTTC
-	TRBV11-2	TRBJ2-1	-	CASSLGAEQFF	TGTGCCAGCAGCTTAGGGGCAGAGCAGTTCTTC
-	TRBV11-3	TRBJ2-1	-	CASSALANEQFF	TGTGCCAGCAGCGCTCTAGCGAATGAGCAGTTCTTC
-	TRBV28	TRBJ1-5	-	CASSNSGTSSVQPQHF	TGTGCCAGCAGCAACTCCGGGACATCCTCGGTGCAGCCCCAGCATTTT
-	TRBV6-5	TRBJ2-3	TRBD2	CASSYAGGIDTQYF	TGTGCCAGCAGTTACGCGGGGGGGATAGATACGCAGTATTTT
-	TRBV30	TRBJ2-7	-	CAWSSSGFEQYF	TGTGCCTGGAGTTCCTCCGGGTTCGAGCAGTACTTC
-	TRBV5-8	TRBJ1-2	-	CASSLGGDGPPPYYGYTF	TGTGCCAGCAGCTTGGGAGGGGACGGACCACCACCTTACTATGGCTACACCTTC
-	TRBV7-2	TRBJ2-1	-	CASSLAKGRTAYNEQFF	TGTGCCAGCAGCTTAGCGAAGGGGCGGACGGCCTACAATGAGCAGTTCTTC
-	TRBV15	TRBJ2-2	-	CATSSRGGGELFF	TGTGCCACCAGCAGCAGGGGTGGCGGGGAGCTGTTTTTT
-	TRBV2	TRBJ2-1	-	CAGFTGTYNEQFF	TGTGCCGGCTTCACAGGAACCTACAATGAGCAGTTCTTC
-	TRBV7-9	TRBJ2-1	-	CASSLAGSYNEQFF	TGTGCCAGCAGCTTAGCGGGCTCCTACAATGAGCAGTTCTTC
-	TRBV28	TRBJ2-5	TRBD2	CASSLGAGAYETQYF	TGTGCCAGCAGTTTAGGTGCGGGAGCGTATGAGACCCAGTACTTC
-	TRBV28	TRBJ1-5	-	CASRPTWSNQPQHF	TGTGCCAGCAGGCCCACCTGGAGCAATCAGCCCCAGCATTTT
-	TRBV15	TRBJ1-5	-	CATSRLAGSQPQHF	TGTGCCACCAGCAGGCTGGCAGGTTCCCAGCCCCAGCATTTT
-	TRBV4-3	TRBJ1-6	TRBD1	CATSTGPLNNSPLHF	TGCGCCACCTCGACAGGGCCCCTTAATAATTCACCCCTCCACTTT
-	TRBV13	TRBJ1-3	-	CASSLGMDAGNTIYF	TGTGCCAGCAGCTTAGGCATGGACGCTGGAAACACCATATATTTT
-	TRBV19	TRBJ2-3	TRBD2	CASRIAGGTDTQYF	TGTGCCAGTCGGATAGCGGGAGGAACAGATACGCAGTATTTT
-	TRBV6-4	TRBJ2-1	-	CASSDSSGSYNEQFF	TGTGCCAGCAGTGACTCTAGCGGCTCCTACAATGAGCAGTTCTTC
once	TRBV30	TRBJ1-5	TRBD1	CAWSAGTGNQPQHF	TGTGCCTGGAGTGCCGGGACAGGGAATCAGCCCCAGCATTTT
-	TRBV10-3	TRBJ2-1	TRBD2	CAISELKIAGDTYNEQFF	TGTGCCATCAGTGAGTTAAAAATAGCGGGGGACACCTACAATGAGCAGTTCTTC
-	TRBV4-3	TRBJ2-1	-	CASSQDALNEQFF	TGCGCCAGCAGCCAAGATGCACTCAATGAGCAGTTCTTC
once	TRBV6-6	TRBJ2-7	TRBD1	CASSLYRGYEQYF	TGTGCCAGCAGTCTATACAGGGGCTACGAGCAGTACTTC
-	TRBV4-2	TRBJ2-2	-	CASSQVFGDGELFF	TGTGCCAGCAGCCAAGTGTTTGGGGACGGGGAGCTGTTTTTT
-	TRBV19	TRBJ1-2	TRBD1	CASSAGQGSYYGYTF	TGTGCCAGTAGTGCGGGACAGGGGTCGTACTATGGCTACACCTTC